This T cell receptor (beta chain) was identified in a study of T cells in Graves' hyperthyroidism and ophthalmopathy. Study-wide context: Initial diagnosis, before any treatment, was when peripheral blood was collected. Whole-study results and caveats: Ophthalmopathy was separated from stable hyperthyroidism by a 13 V-J model. Most clonotypes expanded in thyroid above 0.001 were likewise present in blood.

Patients with ophthalmopathy all had a Clinical Activity Score of at least 3, a NOSPECS grade of at least 4 and duration under 3 months. Template material for amplifying TCR beta CDR3 regions consisted of RNA transcripts. A set of HTBI primers served as the primers for a first-round RT-PCR of the TCR CDR3. TCRdb re-derived calls from the multiplex PCR reads in MiXCR, one entry per CDR3 protein. The data show more than 300,000 distinct CDR3 sequences, approximately 15% seen once. This clonotype was observed many times. The antigen is undetermined. CDR3 length: 14 residues. Germline V lookup: CDR1 MDHEN, CDR2 SYDVKM. V lost 6 bases to trimming and J lost 2 bases; unmatched junction nucleotides: 6.

The chain employs TRBV28 and TRBJ1-2; 7 bases are a match to TRBD1. This clonotype was sampled from a woman under 40 with Graves' ophthalmopathy. The specimen sequenced was blood. This CDR3 is CASRAGTVNYGYTF. The CDR3 coding sequence is TGTGCCAGCAGGGCCGGGACAGTGAACTATGGCTACACCTTC.